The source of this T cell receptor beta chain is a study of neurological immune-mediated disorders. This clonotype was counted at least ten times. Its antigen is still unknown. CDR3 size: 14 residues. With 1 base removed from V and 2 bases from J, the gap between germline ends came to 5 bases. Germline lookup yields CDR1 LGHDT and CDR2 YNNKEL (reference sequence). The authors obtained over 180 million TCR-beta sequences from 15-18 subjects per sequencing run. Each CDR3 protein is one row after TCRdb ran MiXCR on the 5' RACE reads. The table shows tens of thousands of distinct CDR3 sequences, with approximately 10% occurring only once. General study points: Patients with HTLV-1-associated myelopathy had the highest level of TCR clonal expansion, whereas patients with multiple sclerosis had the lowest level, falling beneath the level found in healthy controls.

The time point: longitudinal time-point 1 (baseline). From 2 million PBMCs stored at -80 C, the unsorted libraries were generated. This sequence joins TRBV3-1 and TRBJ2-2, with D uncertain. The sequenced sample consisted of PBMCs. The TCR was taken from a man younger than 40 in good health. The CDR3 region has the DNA TGTGCCAGCAGCCAAGGACATAACACCGGGGAGCTGTTTTTT. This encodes CASSQGHNTGELFF.